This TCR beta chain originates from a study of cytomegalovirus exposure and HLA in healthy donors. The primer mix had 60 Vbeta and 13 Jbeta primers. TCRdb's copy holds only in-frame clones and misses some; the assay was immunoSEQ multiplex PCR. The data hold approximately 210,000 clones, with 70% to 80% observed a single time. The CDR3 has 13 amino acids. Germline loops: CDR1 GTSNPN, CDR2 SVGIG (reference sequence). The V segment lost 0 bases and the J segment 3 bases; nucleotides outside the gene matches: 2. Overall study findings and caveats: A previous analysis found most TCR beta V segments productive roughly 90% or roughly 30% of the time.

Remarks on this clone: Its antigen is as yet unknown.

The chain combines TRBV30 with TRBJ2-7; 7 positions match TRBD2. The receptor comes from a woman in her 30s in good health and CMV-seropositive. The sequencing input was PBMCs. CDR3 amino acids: CAWSVSGIYEQYF. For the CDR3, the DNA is TGTGCCTGGAGTGTAAGCGGGATCTACGAGCAGTACTTC. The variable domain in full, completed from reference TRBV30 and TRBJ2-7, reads SQTIHQWPATLVQPVGSPLSLECTVEGTSNPNLYWYRQAAGRGLQLLFYSVGIGQISSEVPQNLSASRPQDRQFILSSKKLLLSDSGFYLCAWSVSGIYEQYFGPGTRLTVT.